This TCR beta chain was profiled in a study of T cell changes during pregnancy in multiple sclerosis. Libraries were prepared by immunoSEQ multiplex PCR; TCRdb keeps only in-frame clonotypes and omits some of them. This sample carries approximately 21,000 clones, around 89% of them seen once, and the ten largest clones take roughly 6.9%. The CDR3 extends over 15 amino acids. Germline V gives CDR1 MNHEY, CDR2 SMNVEV (reference sequence). The V and J ends lost 5 bases and 4 bases respectively, with 17 bases between them. The sequence came from a female donor with multiple sclerosis, enrolled in a pregnancy study. The chain is built from TRBV27 and TRBJ1-2, with D perhaps TRBD1 (6 bases). Sequenced material: CD8+ T cells from peripheral blood mononuclear cells, taken in the first trimester of pregnancy. CDR3: CASSLTGRGSYGYTF. The CDR3, as DNA: TGTGCCAGCAGTCTTACAGGGAGAGGAAGCTATGGCTACACCTTC.